This T cell receptor (beta chain) was profiled in a study of shared clonotypes between healthy human individuals. Study-wide points: Depth was large, yet rarefaction showed that sorted-subset sequencing was incomplete.

Germline CDR1 reads SGHRS; CDR2 reads YFSETQ. The CDR3 extends over 15 amino acids. V shed 7 bases and J 2 bases; nucleotides not matched to a gene: 7. Sequencing used immunoSEQ multiplex PCR; TCRdb keeps in-frame clones, though not all of them. Of approximately 340,000 clones listed, around 67% were seen once; the top ten hold 8% to 13%. Notes on this clone: Its antigen is not identified.

The clonotype comes from a man younger than 40 in good health. The sample comprised memory CD4+ T cells sorted from blood. Subset given: CD45RA-negative fraction. The chain has TRBV5-1 and TRBJ2-7; TRBD2 matches 12 bases. The CDR3 is CASRPRLAGAYEQYF. The DNA of the CDR3 is TGCGCCAGCCGCCCTAGACTAGCGGGGGCCTACGAGCAGTACTTC. The full variable domain, completed using reference TRBV5-1 and TRBJ2-7, is KAGVTQTPRYLIKTRGQQVTLSCSPISGHRSVSWYQQTPGQGLQFLFEYFSETQRNKGNFPGRFSGRQFSNSRSEMNVSTLELGDSALYLCASRPRLAGAYEQYFGPGTRLTVT.